What follows are 22 T cell receptor beta chains derived from one specimen sequenced in a study of monozygotic twins with inflammatory bowel disease. From the 5' RACE reads, TCRdb lists one entry per CDR3 protein and no DNA. The record lists 330,000 or so distinct CDR3 sequences, of which the ten most abundant hold 2% to 2.5%. Sequences were obtained from blood. Receptors originate from a human donor with ulcerative colitis or Crohn's disease, or a healthy co-twin of an affected twin (not recorded which).

V gene TRBV7-3 combines with J gene TRBJ2-3; TCRdb lists TRBD2, though no DNA is available to test this call. The CDR3 has 16 residues. The germline gives CDR1 SGHTA, CDR2 FQGTGA. The chain's CDR3 is CASSPGSSGRTDTQYF.

The rearrangement links TRBV7-9 to TRBJ2-5. Germline V gene lookup returns CDR1 SEHNR and CDR2 FQNEAQ (reference sequence). The CDR3 has 13 amino acids. The chain's CDR3 is CASSPIMEETQYF.

The chain joins TRBV6-4 to TRBJ2-1. Germline loops: CDR1 MRHNA, CDR2 SNTAGT. This CDR3 is 14 amino acids long. The chain's CDR3 is CASSDSIDTSLLFF.

The chain recombines TRBV19 with TRBJ2-6. This CDR3 spans 13 amino acids. From germline, CDR1 is LNHDA and CDR2 SQIVND (reference sequence). CDR3 amino acids: CASRKSGANVLTF.

V usage is TRBV3-1 and J usage is TRBJ2-7; the TCRdb call, TRBD2, lacks DNA for checking. The CDR3 extends over 14 amino acids. In germline, CDR1 is LGHDT, CDR2 YNNKEL (reference sequence). The CDR3 spells CASSPDYGFYEQYF.

CDR3 loop: CASSLGGRETNQPQHF. The rearrangement uses TRBV5-1 and TRBJ1-5; checking the TCRdb D call of TRBD1 is not possible without DNA. There are 16 residues in the CDR3. The germline gives CDR1 SGHRS, CDR2 YFSETQ. Full variable domain (rest looked up from reference TRBV5-1 and TRBJ1-5): KAGVTQTPRYLIKTRGQQVTLSCSPISGHRSVSWYQQTPGQGLQFLFEYFSETQRNKGNFPGRFSGRQFSNSRSEMNVSTLELGDSALYLCASSLGGRETNQPQHFGDGTRLSIL.

V usage is TRBV15 and J usage is TRBJ2-1; TCRdb reports TRBD1, a call that lacks DNA to check it against. The CDR3 length is 12 residues. The germline CDR1 and CDR2 sequences are LNHNV and YYDKDF (reference sequence). The CDR3 loop is CATGGSYNEQFF.

The CDR3 loop is CASRSGTGNNQPQHF. V and J are TRBV6-2 or TRBV6-3 and TRBJ1-5; TCRdb reports TRBD1, a call that lacks DNA to check it against. Germline V gives CDR1 MNHEY, CDR2 SVGEGT. The CDR3 loop spans 15 amino acids.

J is TRBJ2-7 and V is TRBV29-1. Per germline, CDR1 SQVTM and CDR2 ANQGSEA. The CDR3 length is 13 residues. CDR3 sequence: CSVVFPKNYEQYF.

The chain carries TRBV6-5 and TRBJ2-7; lacking DNA, the TRBD2 call made by TCRdb goes unchecked. The CDR3 has 16 residues. CDR1 is MNHEY, CDR2 SVGAGI, per germline. Here the CDR3 reads CASSYQPGGAAYEQYF.

The chain combines TRBV7-2 with TRBJ2-3; the D call from TCRdb, TRBD1, cannot be confirmed without DNA. The V gene's germline CDR1 is SGHTA and CDR2 FQGNSA. This CDR3 spans 14 amino acids. The CDR3 is CASSLSQGTDTQYF.

This chain's CDR3 is CASSAASGGASEQFF. The rearrangement joins TRBV7-7 to TRBJ2-1; TCRdb returns TRBD2, unconfirmable since there is no DNA. This CDR3 has 15 amino acids. CDR1 SSHAT and CDR2 FNYEAQ come from the germline V gene (reference sequence). Looking up the rest from reference TRBV7-7 and TRBJ2-1 gives the full variable domain: GAGVSQSPRYKVTKRGQDVTLRCDPISSHATLYWYQQALGQGPEFLTYFNYEAQPDKSGLPSDRFSAERPEGSISTLTIQRTEQRDSAMYRCASSAASGGASEQFFGPGTRLTVL.

V gene TRBV7-2 combines with J gene TRBJ2-5; TCRdb's D call of TRBD2 is untestable without DNA. The CDR3 runs 16 residues. Germline-derived CDR1 and CDR2 are SGHTA and FQGNSA. CDR3 protein: CASSLGPSGGQETQYF.

This rearrangement joins TRBV12-3 or TRBV12-4 to TRBJ1-2. The CDR3 has 14 residues. The CDR3 reads CASSLGREVYGYTF.

The V call is TRBV5-1, the J call TRBJ2-5; the D call from TCRdb, TRBD2, cannot be confirmed without DNA. This CDR3 is 14 amino acids long. In germline, CDR1 is SGHRS, CDR2 YFSETQ. The chain's CDR3 is CASSLGAGAETQYF. The full variable domain, in which reference TRBV5-1 and TRBJ2-5 provide the parts outside the CDR3, is KAGVTQTPRYLIKTRGQQVTLSCSPISGHRSVSWYQQTPGQGLQFLFEYFSETQRNKGNFPGRFSGRQFSNSRSEMNVSTLELGDSALYLCASSLGAGAETQYFGPGTRLLVL.

V gene TRBV12-3 or TRBV12-4 combines with J gene TRBJ2-3; TCRdb picks TRBD2, but there is no DNA to check that call. The CDR3 sequence is 16 residues long. CDR3: CASSSGLAGVGDTQYF.

The chain has TRBV6-5 and TRBJ2-3; no DNA is available, so the TRBD2 call from TCRdb remains unchecked. Germline V gene data show CDR1 as MNHEY and CDR2 as SVGAGI. CDR3 size: 15 residues. CDR3 protein: CASSLAEGRTDTQYF.

The CDR3 region is CASSLQSRDSNEQFF. This chain links TRBV7-6 with TRBJ2-1; the TRBD1 assignment by TCRdb is unverifiable without DNA. From germline, CDR1 is SGHVS and CDR2 FNYEAQ. This CDR3 has 15 amino acids.

The chain couples TRBV7-9 to TRBJ1-1; the TRBD1 assignment by TCRdb is unverifiable without DNA. The length of the CDR3 is 13 residues. Germline CDR1 and CDR2: SEHNR and FQNEAQ (reference sequence). The CDR3 reads CASSRTGKYLAFF.

This chain joins TRBV5-6 and TRBJ1-2. The CDR3 covers 13 residues. Germline V gene lookup returns CDR1 SGHDT and CDR2 YYEEEE. The CDR3 protein is CASSFGTSYGYTF.

The chain employs TRBV12-3 or TRBV12-4 and TRBJ1-2. The CDR3 has 12 amino acids. The CDR3 region is CASSGPRPGYTF.

This sequence joins TRBV20-1 and TRBJ2-1; without DNA, the TCRdb call of TRBD2 cannot be checked. Germline V gene lookup returns CDR1 DFQATT and CDR2 SNEGSKA (reference sequence). The CDR3 runs 13 residues. This CDR3 reads CWSPLAGGNEQFF.